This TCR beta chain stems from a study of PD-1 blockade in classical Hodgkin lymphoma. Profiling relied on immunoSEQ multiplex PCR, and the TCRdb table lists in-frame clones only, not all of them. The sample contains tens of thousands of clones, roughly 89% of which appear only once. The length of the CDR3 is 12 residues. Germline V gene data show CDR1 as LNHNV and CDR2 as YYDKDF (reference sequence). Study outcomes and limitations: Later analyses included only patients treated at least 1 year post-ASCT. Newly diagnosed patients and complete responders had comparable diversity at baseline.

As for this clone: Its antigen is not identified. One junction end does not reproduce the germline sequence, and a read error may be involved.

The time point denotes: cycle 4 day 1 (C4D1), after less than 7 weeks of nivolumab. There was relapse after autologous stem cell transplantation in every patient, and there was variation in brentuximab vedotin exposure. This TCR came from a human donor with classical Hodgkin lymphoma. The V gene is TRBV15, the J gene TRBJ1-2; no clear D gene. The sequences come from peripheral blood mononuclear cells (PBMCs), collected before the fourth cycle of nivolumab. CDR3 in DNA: TGTGCCACCAGCCAAAATAGGGAAACTTGGGGCTTC. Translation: CATSQNRETWGF.